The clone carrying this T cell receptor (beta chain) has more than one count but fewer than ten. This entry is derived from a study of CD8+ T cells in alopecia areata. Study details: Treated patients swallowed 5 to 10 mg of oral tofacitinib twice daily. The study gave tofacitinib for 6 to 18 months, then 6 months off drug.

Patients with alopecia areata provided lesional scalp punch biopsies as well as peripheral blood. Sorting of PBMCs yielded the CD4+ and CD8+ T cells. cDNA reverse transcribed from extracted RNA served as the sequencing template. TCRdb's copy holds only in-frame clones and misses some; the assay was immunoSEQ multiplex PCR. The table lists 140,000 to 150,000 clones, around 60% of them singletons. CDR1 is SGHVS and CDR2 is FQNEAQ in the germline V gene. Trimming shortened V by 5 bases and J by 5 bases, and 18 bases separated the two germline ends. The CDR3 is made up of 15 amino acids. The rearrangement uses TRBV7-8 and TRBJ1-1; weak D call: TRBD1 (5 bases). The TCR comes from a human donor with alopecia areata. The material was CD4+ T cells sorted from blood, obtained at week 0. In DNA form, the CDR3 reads TGTGCCAGCAGCCTCATTGAGGGGCGCGGAACTGAAGCTTTCTTT. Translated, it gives CASSLIEGRGTEAFF.